The 17 T cell receptor beta chains below all came from one sample that was sequenced in a study of blood T cell repertoires in COVID-19. Repertoires were generated with immunoSEQ multiplex PCR, while TCRdb's copy carries only in-frame clones and drops some. Among roughly 400,000 clones listed, around 90% were seen once. The sequenced sample consisted of PBMCs or T cells enriched from blood (not recorded which). Source of these receptors: a middle-aged woman with acute COVID-19.

The CDR3 is CASSETGSPLHF. The CDR3, as DNA: TGTGCCAGCAGTGAAACAGGGAGCCCCCTCCACTTT. The chain is built from TRBV2 and TRBJ1-6; D perhaps matches TRBD1 (6 bases). CDR3 length: 12 amino acids. CDR1 and CDR2 from the germline V gene are SNHLY and FYNNEI. Trimming pared 2 bases from V and 13 bases from J, leaving 9 bases between.

This clone was picked up one time. The chain has TRBV5-1 and TRBJ1-1; 8 nucleotides agree with TRBD1. Looked up from germline, CDR1 is SGHRS and CDR2 is YFSETQ. With V trimmed by 5 bases and J by 6 bases, 12 bases remained unmatched. The CDR3 sequence is 15 residues long. The CDR3 coding sequence is TGCGCCAGCAGAGGGGTCACACAGGGGGTGGCTGAAGCTTTCTTT. Encoded protein: CASRGVTQGVAEAFF.

The chain combines TRBV6-5 with TRBJ2-4, with 11 bases identical to TRBD2. Germline loops: CDR1 MNHEY, CDR2 SVGAGI. This CDR3 has 15 amino acids. After removal of 6 bases from V and 6 bases from J, the junction contained 7 bases not matched to a gene. The CDR3 spells CASRETSGAVNIQYF. The DNA for the CDR3 is TGTGCCAGCAGGGAGACTAGCGGGGCCGTAAACATTCAGTACTTC.

The chain links TRBV19 to TRBJ2-2, with D possibly being TRBD1 (5 bases). Germline V gene data show CDR1 as LNHDA and CDR2 as SQIVND (reference sequence). This CDR3 has 16 residues. Deletions cut 9 bases from V and 0 bases from J, with 17 bases between. The CDR3 reads CASKKRQGANTGELFF. CDR3 in DNA: TGTGCCAGCAAAAAAAGGCAGGGTGCGAACACCGGGGAGCTGTTTTTT.

The gene calls are TRBV12-5 and TRBJ1-1; TRBD1 is a possible D gene (6 bases). Trimming removed 1 base at V and 6 bases at J, with 18 bases between. The germline V gene has CDR1 LGHNT and CDR2 FRNRAP. The CDR3 is 16 residues long. CDR3 DNA sequence: TGTGCTAGTGGTTTGGGGCCTCGGAGTGGGGGCCCTGAAGCTTTCTTT. Translated: CASGLGPRSGGPEAFF. Full variable domain (missing parts from reference TRBV12-5 and TRBJ1-1): DARVTQTPRHKVTEMGQEVTMRCQPILGHNTVFWYRQTMMQGLELLAYFRNRAPLDDSGMPKDRFSAEMPDATLATLKIQPSEPRDSAVYFCASGLGPRSGGPEAFFGQGTRLTVV.

CDR3 sequence reads: CASSQGEDYYGYTF. The CDR3 DNA reads as TGTGCCAGCAGCCAAGGGGAGGACTACTATGGCTACACCTTC. The rearrangement links TRBV3-1 (or the pseudogene TRBV3-2) to TRBJ1-2; D not certain. V dropped 1 base and J dropped 3 bases, with 9 bases sitting between them. Per germline, CDR1 LGHDT and CDR2 YNNKEL (reference sequence). This CDR3 has 14 amino acids.

The CDR3 reads CASSQLSGRGRYGGNTIYF. The CDR3 bases are TGTGCCAGCAGCCAACTTTCGGGCAGGGGGCGATACGGGGGAAACACCATATATTTT. This chain joins TRBV3-1 (or the pseudogene TRBV3-2) and TRBJ1-3, with 8 bases identical to TRBD1. The CDR3 covers 19 residues. CDR1 and CDR2 (germline): LGHDT, YNNKEL (reference sequence). After removal of 2 bases from V and 4 bases from J, the junction contained 16 bases not matched to a gene.

J is TRBJ1-5 and V is TRBV6-1; D possibly corresponds to TRBD1 (6 bases). Germline CDR1 is MNHNS and CDR2 is SASEGT. V gave up 2 bases and J gave up 5 bases, with 13 bases separating them. The CDR3 loop spans 15 amino acids. In DNA form, the CDR3 reads TGTGCCAGCAGTGAAACGGGGGGCTCCTATCAGCCCCAGCATTTT. Translated: CASSETGGSYQPQHF.

The chain couples TRBV9 to TRBJ2-1; no clear D gene. The V end was cut by 0 bases, the J end by 3 bases, with 13 bases between. Germline-derived CDR1 and CDR2 are SGDLS and YYNGEE. The CDR3 runs to 16 residues. CDR3 sequence reads: CASSVGDGGFYNEQFF. The CDR3 bases are TGTGCCAGCAGCGTAGGAGACGGCGGCTTCTACAATGAGCAGTTCTTC.

CDR3: CASSSIPGHEAFF. DNA of the CDR3: TGTGCCAGCAGCTCGATCCCGGGACATGAAGCTTTCTTT. The J gene is TRBJ1-1, the V gene TRBV12-3 or TRBV12-4, with a tentative D call TRBD1 (6 bases). The CDR3 loop spans 13 amino acids. V was cut by 6 bases and J by 7 bases, with 15 bases left in between.

CDR3 loop: CASSFNPGNRDTEAFF. The CDR3 DNA reads as TGCGCCAGCAGCTTTAACCCAGGGAATAGGGACACTGAAGCTTTCTTT. The V gene is TRBV5-1, the J gene TRBJ1-1, with a tentative D call TRBD1 (5 bases). This CDR3 contains 16 residues. V lost 2 bases to trimming and J lost 3 bases, with 17 bases between them. Per the germline V gene, CDR1 is SGHRS and CDR2 is YFSETQ.

This rearrangement joins TRBV12-3 or TRBV12-4 to TRBJ1-4; D not resolved. The length of the CDR3 is 11 residues. The germline V and J ends were trimmed by 10 bases and 7 bases, with 10 bases remaining between them. This CDR3 is CATATGEKLFF. CDR3 sequence (DNA): TGTGCCACCGCGACGGGTGAAAAACTGTTTTTT.

This clone was observed a handful of times. This chain connects TRBV6-1 to TRBJ2-2; D is unclear. Trimming cost V 3 bases and J 8 bases, with 13 bases left between them. Germline values: CDR1 MNHNS, CDR2 SASEGT. There are 14 residues in the CDR3. This CDR3 reads CASSETPGEGELFF. The CDR3 region has the DNA TGTGCCAGCAGTGAGACGCCGGGTGAAGGGGAGCTGTTTTTT.

The rearrangement joins TRBV5-1 to TRBJ2-1; tentatively, D is TRBD1 (5 bases). The germline gives CDR1 SGHRS, CDR2 YFSETQ. The length of the CDR3 is 14 residues. Trimming took 2 bases from V and 6 from J, leaving 12 bases between them. CDR3 nucleotide sequence: TGCGCCAGCAGCTTCGGACAAGGGGTCAATGAGCAGTTCTTC. Residues: CASSFGQGVNEQFF.

This rearrangement joins TRBV19 to TRBJ1-4; 11 bases line up with TRBD1. Trimming cost V 4 bases and J 7 bases; bases outside gene matches: 11. Germline V gene lookup returns CDR1 LNHDA and CDR2 SQIVND (reference sequence). The CDR3 sequence is 17 residues long. The CDR3 spells CASSTRTGGAPGEKLFF. Written as DNA, the CDR3 is TGTGCCAGTAGTACCCGGACAGGGGGCGCGCCCGGTGAAAAACTGTTTTTT.

The CDR3 is CSVDAGGMRGYNYGYTF. For the CDR3, the DNA is TGCAGCGTTGACGCGGGGGGCATGAGGGGGTACAACTATGGCTACACCTTC. The rearrangement links TRBV29-1 to TRBJ1-2, with D perhaps matching TRBD1 (6 bases). Trimming pared 3 bases from V and 2 bases from J, leaving 22 bases between. The CDR3 consists of 17 residues. CDR1 is SQVTM and CDR2 is ANQGSEA in the germline V gene.

The V and J genes are TRBV4-1 and TRBJ1-5; D is possibly TRBD1 (6 bases). The germline V and J ends were trimmed by 0 bases and 4 bases, with 10 bases remaining between them. CDR3 length: 15 amino acids. CDR1 and CDR2 (germline): MGHRA, YSYEKL. The CDR3 region has the DNA TGCGCCAGCAGCCAAGAGGGACACCCTAATCAGCCCCAGCATTTT. As protein: CASSQEGHPNQPQHF.